The source of this TCR beta chain is a study of response to subunit inactivated influenza vaccine. TCRdb re-called the RT-PCR reads with MiXCR, one entry per CDR3 protein. This table holds some 570,000 distinct CDR3 sequences, over 9% found once. Germline trimming cut 4 bases from V and 4 bases from J; bases unmatched to any gene: 19. This CDR3 region has 20 residues. Germline V lookup: CDR1 MNHNS, CDR2 SASEGT. This sample was shared with a second study, whose subject was T cells expressing NK-cell markers. According to that study: It was by 5'RACE template switching with UMIs that TCR beta cDNA was made. As a fraction of CD8+ T cells, dominant NKG2C+ clonotypes reached roughly 1.0-7.5% in about six donors.

The chain recombines TRBV6-1 with TRBJ2-3; 11 bases are shared with TRBD2. The sequenced sample was PBMCs from blood, obtained on the day of vaccination. This TCR came from a man aged 45-65 years who received an inactivated influenza vaccine. The CDR3 loop reads CASSVLSGLAGSTPSDTQYF. Here the CDR3 DNA reads TGTGCCAGCAGTGTCCTCTCCGGACTAGCGGGCTCCACCCCTTCAGATACGCAGTATTTT.